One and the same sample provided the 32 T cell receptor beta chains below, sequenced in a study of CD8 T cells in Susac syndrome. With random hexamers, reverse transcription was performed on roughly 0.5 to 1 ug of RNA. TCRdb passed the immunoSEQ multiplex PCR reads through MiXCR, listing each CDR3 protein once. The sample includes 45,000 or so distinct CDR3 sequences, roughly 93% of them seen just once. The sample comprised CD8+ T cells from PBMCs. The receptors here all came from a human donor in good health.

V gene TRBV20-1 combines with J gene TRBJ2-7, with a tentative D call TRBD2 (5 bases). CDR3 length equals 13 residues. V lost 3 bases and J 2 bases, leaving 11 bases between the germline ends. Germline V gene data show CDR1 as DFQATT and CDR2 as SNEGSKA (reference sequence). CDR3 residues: CSASRRETYEQYF. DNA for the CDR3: TGCAGTGCTAGCCGTCGGGAAACCTACGAGCAGTACTTC.

The DNA of the CDR3 is TGTGCCACCAGCAGTTCGGGAGGCGAGCAGTACTTC. It translates to CATSSSGGEQYF. The chain joins TRBV15 to TRBJ2-7, with 7 positions matching TRBD2. CDR3 length equals 12 residues. With V trimmed by 3 bases and J by 6 bases, 2 bases remained unmatched. CDR1 LNHNV and CDR2 YYDKDF come from the germline V gene (reference sequence).

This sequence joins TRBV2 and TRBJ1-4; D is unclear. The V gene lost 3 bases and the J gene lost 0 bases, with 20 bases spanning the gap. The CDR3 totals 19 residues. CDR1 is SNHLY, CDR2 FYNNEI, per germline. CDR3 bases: TGTGCCAGCAGTGATTCCCCGCAGGAAAGCTTCGCAACTAATGAAAAACTGTTTTTT. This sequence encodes CASSDSPQESFATNEKLFF.

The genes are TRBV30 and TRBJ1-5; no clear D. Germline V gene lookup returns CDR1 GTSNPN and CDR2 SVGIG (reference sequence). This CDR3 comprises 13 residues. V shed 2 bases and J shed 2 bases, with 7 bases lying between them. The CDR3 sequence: CAWSSGGNQPQHF. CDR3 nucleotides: TGTGCCTGGAGTTCTGGGGGCAATCAGCCCCAGCATTTT.

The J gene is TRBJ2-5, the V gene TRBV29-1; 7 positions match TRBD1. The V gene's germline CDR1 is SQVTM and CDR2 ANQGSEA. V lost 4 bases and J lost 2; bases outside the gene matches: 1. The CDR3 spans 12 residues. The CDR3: CSVGDRQETQYF. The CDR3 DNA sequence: TGCAGCGTTGGGGACAGACAAGAGACCCAGTACTTC.

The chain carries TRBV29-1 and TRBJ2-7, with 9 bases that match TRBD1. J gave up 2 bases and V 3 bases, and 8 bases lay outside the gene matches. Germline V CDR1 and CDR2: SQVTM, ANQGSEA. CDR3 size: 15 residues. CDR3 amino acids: CSVELWTGVAYEQYF. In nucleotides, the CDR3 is TGCAGCGTTGAGTTGTGGACAGGGGTCGCCTACGAGCAGTACTTC.

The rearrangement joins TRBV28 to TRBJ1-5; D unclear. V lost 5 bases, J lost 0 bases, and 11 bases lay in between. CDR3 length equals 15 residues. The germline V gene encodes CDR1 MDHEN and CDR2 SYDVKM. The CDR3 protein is CASSPPGDSNQPQHF. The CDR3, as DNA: TGTGCCAGCAGTCCCCCCGGCGATAGCAATCAGCCCCAGCATTTT.

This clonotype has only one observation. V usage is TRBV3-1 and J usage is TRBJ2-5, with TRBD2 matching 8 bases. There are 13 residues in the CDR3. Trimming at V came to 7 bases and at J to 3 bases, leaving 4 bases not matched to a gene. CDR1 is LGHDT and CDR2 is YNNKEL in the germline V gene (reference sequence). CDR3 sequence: CASIGTSEETQYF. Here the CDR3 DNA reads TGTGCCAGCATCGGGACTAGTGAAGAGACCCAGTACTTC.

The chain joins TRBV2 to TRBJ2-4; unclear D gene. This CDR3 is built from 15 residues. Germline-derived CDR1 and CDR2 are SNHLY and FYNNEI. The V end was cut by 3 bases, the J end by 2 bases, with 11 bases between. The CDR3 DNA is TGTGCCAGCAGTGAGCCGGCTCCTACCAAAAACATTCAGTACTTC. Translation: CASSEPAPTKNIQYF.

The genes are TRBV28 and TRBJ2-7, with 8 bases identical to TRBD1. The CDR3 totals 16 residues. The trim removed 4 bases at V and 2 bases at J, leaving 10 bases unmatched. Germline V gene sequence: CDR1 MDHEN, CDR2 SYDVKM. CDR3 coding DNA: TGTGCCAGCAGTTCCCGGGGACAGGCTGGGACCTACGAGCAGTACTTC. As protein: CASSSRGQAGTYEQYF.

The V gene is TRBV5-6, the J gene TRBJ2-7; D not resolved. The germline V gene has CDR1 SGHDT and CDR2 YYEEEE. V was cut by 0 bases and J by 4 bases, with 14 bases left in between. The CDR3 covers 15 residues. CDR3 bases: TGTGCCAGCAGCTTGGGAGGAAGTGGCTGGTACGAGCAGTACTTC. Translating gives CASSLGGSGWYEQYF. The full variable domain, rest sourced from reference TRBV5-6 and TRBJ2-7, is DAGVTQSPTHLIKTRGQQVTLRCSPKSGHDTVSWYQQALGQGPQFIFQYYEEEERQRGNFPDRFSGHQFPNYSSELNVNALLLGDSALYLCASSLGGSGWYEQYFGPGTRLTVT.

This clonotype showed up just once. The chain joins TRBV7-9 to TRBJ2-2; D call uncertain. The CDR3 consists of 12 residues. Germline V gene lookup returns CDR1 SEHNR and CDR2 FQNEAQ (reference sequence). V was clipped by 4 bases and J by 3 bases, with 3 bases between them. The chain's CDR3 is CASSSDTGELFF. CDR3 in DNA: TGTGCCAGCAGCTCAGACACCGGGGAGCTGTTTTTT.

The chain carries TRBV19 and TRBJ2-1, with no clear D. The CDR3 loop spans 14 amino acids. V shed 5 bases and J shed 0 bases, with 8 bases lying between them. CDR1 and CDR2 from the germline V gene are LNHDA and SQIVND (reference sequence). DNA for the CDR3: TGTGCCAGTAGTGTAGGAAGCTCCTACAATGAGCAGTTCTTC. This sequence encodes CASSVGSSYNEQFF. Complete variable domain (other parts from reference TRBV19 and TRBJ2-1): DGGITQSPKYLFRKEGQNVTLSCEQNLNHDAMYWYRQDPGQGLRLIYYSQIVNDFQKGDIAEGYSVSREKKESFPLTVTSAQKNPTAFYLCASSVGSSYNEQFFGPGTRLTVL.

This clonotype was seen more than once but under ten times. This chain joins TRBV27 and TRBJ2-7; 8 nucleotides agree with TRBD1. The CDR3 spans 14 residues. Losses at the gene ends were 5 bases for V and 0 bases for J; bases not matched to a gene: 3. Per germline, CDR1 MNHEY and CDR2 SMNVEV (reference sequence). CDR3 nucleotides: TGTGCCAGCAGTGCTACAGGGGGCTCCTACGAGCAGTACTTC. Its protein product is CASSATGGSYEQYF.

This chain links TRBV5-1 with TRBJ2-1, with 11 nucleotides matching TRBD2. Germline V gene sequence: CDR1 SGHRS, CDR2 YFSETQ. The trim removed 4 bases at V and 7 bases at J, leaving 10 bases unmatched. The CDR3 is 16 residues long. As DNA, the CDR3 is TGCGCCAGCAGCCCTCGACTAGCGGGAAGAGATAATGAGCAGTTCTTC. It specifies CASSPRLAGRDNEQFF.

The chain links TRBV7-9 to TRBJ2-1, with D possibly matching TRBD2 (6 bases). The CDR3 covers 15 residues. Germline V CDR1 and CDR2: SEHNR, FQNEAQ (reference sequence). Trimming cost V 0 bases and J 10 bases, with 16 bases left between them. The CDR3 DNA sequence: TGTGCCAGCAGCTTAGCGGCGGTTCACCGGGGGGAGCAGTTCTTC. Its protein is CASSLAAVHRGEQFF.

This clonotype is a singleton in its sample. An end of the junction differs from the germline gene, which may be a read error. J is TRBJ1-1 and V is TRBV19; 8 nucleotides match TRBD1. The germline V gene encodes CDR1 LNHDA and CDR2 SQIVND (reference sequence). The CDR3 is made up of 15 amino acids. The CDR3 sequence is CASSISVTGATEVFF. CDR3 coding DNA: TGTGCCAGTAGTATTTCGGTGACAGGGGCCACTGAAGTTTTCTTT.

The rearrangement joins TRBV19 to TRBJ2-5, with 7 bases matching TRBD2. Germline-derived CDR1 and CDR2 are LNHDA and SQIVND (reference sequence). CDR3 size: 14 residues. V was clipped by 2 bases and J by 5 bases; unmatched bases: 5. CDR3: CASSIKRRGETQYF. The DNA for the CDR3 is TGTGCCAGTAGTATAAAGCGGCGGGGGGAGACCCAGTACTTC.

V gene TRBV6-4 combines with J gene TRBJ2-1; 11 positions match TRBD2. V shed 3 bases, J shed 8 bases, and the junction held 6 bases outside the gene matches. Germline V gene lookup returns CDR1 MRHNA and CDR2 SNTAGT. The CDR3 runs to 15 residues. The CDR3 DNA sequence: TGTGCCAGCAGTGAACTAGCGGGAGTCCTGGATGAGCAGTTCTTC. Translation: CASSELAGVLDEQFF.

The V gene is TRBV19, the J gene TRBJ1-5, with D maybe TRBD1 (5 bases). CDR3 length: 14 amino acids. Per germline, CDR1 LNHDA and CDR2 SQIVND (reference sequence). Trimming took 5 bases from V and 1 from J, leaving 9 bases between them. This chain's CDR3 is CASSLGLSNQPQHF. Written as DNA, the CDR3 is TGTGCCAGTAGTTTGGGGCTGAGCAATCAGCCCCAGCATTTT.

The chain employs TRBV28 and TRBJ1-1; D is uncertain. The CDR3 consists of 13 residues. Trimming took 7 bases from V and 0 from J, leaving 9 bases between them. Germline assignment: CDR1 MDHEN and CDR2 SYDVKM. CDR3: CASKPRMNTEAFF. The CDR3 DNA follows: TGTGCCAGCAAACCGCGTATGAACACTGAAGCTTTCTTT. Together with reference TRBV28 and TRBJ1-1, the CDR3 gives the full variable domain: DVKVTQSSRYLVKRTGEKVFLECVQDMDHENMFWYRQDPGLGLRLIYFSYDVKMKEKGDIPEGYSVSREKKERFSLILESASTNQTSMYLCASKPRMNTEAFFGQGTRLTVV.

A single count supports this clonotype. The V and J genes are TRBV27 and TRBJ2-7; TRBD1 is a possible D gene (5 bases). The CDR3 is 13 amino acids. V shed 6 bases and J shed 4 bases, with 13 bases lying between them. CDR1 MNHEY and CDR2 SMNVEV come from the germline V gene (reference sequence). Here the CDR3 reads CASSLTGLYEQYF. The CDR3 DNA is TGTGCCAGCAGCCTAACAGGATTATACGAGCAGTACTTC.

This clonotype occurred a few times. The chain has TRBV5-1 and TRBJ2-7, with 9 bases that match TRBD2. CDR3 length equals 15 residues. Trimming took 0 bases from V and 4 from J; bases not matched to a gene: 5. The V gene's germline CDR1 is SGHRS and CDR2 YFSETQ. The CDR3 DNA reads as TGCGCCAGCAGCTTGGAGGCGGGAGGGCCATACGAGCAGTACTTC. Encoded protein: CASSLEAGGPYEQYF.

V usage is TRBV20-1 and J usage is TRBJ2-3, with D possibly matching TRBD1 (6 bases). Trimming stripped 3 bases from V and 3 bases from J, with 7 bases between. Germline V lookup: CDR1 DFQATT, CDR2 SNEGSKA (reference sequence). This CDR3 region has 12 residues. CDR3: CSASTGTDTQYF. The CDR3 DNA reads TGCAGTGCTAGTACAGGGACAGATACGCAGTATTTT.

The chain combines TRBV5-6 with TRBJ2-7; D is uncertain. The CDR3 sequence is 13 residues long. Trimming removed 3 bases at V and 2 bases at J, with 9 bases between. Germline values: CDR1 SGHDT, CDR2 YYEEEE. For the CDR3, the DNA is TGTGCCAGCAGCTCAGCTTATACCTACGAGCAGTACTTC. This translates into CASSSAYTYEQYF.

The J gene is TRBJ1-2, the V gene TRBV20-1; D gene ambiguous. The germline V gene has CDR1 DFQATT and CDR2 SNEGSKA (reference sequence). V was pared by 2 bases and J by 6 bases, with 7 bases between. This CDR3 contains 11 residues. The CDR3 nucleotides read TGCAGTGCTAGATCCAGCAATGGCTACACCTTC. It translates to CSARSSNGYTF.

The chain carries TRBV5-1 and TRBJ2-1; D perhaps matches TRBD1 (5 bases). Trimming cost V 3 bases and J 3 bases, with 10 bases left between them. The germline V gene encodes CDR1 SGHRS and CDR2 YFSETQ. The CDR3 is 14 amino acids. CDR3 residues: CASSYPDSYNEQFF. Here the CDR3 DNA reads TGCGCCAGCAGCTACCCTGACAGCTACAATGAGCAGTTCTTC.

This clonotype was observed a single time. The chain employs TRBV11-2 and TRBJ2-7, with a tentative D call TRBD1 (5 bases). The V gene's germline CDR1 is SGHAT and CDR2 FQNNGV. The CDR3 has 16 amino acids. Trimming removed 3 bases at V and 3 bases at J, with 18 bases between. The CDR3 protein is CASSFSQDTAFYEQYF. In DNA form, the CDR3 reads TGTGCCAGCAGCTTCTCTCAGGACACGGCGTTCTACGAGCAGTACTTC.

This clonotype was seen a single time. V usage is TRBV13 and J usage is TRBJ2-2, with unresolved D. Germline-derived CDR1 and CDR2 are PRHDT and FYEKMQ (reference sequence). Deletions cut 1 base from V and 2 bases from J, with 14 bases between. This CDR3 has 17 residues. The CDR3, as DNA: TGTGCCAGCAGCTTAGTGGGGTCAAGATCCAACACCGGGGAGCTGTTTTTT. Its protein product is CASSLVGSRSNTGELFF.

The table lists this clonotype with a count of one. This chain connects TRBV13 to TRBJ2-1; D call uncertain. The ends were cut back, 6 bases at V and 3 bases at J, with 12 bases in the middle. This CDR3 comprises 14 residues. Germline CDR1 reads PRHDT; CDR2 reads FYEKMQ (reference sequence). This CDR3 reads CASRAYEDYNEQFF. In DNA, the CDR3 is TGTGCCAGCAGGGCCTACGAGGACTACAATGAGCAGTTCTTC.

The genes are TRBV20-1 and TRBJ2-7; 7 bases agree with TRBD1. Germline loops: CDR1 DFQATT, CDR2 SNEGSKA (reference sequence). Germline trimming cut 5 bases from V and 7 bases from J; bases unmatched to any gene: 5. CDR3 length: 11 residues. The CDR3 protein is CSAPQTGEQYF. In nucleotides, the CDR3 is TGCAGTGCTCCTCAGACAGGGGAGCAGTACTTC.

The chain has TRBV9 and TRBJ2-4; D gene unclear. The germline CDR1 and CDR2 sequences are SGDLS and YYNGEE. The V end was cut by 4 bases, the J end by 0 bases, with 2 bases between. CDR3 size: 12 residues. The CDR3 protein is CASSTAKNIQYF. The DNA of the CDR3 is TGTGCCAGCAGCACAGCCAAAAACATTCAGTACTTC.